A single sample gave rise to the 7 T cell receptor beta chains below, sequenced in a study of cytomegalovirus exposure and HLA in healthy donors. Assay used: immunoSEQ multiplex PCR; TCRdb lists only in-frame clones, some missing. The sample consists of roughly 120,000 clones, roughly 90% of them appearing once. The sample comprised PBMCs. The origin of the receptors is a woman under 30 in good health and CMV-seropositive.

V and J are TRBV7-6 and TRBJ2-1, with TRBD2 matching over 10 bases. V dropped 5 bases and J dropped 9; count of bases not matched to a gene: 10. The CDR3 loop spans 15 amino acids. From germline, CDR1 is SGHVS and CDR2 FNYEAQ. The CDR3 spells CASSPMASGSAEQFF. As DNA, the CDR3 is TGTGCCAGCAGCCCGATGGCTAGCGGGAGTGCTGAGCAGTTCTTC.

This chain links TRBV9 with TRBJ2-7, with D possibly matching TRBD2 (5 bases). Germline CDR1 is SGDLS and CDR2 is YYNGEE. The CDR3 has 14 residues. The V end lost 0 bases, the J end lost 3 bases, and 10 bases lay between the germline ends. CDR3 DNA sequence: TGTGCCAGCAGCGTAGAGGCAGGACTCTACGAGCAGTACTTC. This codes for CASSVEAGLYEQYF.

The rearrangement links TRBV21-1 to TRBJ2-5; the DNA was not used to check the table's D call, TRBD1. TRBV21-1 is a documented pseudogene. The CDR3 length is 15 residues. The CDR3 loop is CASRENTEYQETQYF. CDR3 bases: TGTGCCAGCAGGGAAAACACAGAGTACCAAGAGACCCAGTACTTC.

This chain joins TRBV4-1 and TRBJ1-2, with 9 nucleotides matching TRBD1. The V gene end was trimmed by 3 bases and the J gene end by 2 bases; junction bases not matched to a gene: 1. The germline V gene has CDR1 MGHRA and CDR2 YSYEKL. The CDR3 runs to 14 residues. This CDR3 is CASSQDRGNYGYTF. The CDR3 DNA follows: TGCGCCAGCAGCCAGGACAGGGGAAACTATGGCTACACCTTC.

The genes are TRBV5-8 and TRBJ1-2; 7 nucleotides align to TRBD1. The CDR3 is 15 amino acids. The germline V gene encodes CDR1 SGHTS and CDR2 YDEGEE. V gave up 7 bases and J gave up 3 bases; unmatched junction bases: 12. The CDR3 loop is CASVGGTLSYYGYTF. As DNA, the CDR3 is TGTGCCAGCGTAGGGGGCACGCTTTCTTACTATGGCTACACCTTC.

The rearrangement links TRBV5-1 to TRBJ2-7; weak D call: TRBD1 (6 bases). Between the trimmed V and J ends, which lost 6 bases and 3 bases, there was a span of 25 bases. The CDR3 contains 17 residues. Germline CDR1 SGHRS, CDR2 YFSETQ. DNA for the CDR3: TGCGCCAGCACCCTAGAAACCGGACAGACAGCCATCTACGAGCAGTACTTC. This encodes CASTLETGQTAIYEQYF.

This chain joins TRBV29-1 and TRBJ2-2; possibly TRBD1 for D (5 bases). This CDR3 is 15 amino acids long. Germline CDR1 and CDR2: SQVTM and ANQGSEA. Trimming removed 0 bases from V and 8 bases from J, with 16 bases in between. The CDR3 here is CSVEDWGRVPGELFF. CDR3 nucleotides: TGCAGCGTTGAAGATTGGGGCAGGGTGCCGGGGGAGCTGTTTTTT.